This passage covers 9 T cell receptor beta chains from one sample sequenced in a study of blood T cell repertoires in COVID-19. The protocol was immunoSEQ multiplex PCR, while the TCRdb copy is restricted to in-frame clones and leaves out a portion. This table holds 95,000 to 150,000 clones, under 90% found once. Sample: peripheral blood. The source of these receptors is a woman between 70 and 85 years old with acute or convalescent COVID-19.

For the CDR3, the DNA is TGTGCCAGCAGTGAGGGTGGCAGGCCCAATGAAAAACTGTTTTTT. It translates to CASSEGGRPNEKLFF. The chain employs TRBV6-1 and TRBJ1-4, with D unresolved. Germline CDR1 reads MNHNS; CDR2 reads SASEGT. The V and J ends lost 3 bases and 5 bases respectively, with 13 bases between them. CDR3 size: 15 residues.

V gene TRBV29-1 combines with J gene TRBJ2-1, with TRBD2 identical over 8 bases. Germline lookup yields CDR1 SQVTM and CDR2 ANQGSEA. V was pared by 3 bases and J by 8 bases, with 6 bases of the junction left unmatched. The CDR3 totals 13 residues. CDR3 in amino acids: CSVDASGGYEQFF. The CDR3 DNA follows: TGCAGCGTTGACGCTTCGGGGGGGTATGAGCAGTTCTTC.

V is TRBV2 and J is TRBJ1-4; 9 bases match TRBD1. CDR3 length: 15 residues. Germline V CDR1 and CDR2: SNHLY, FYNNEI. V shed 5 bases and J 6 bases; nucleotides not matched to a gene: 7. The CDR3 nucleotides read TGTGCCAGCAGTTACCTACAGGGGGCTTATGAAAAACTGTTTTTT. Encoded protein: CASSYLQGAYEKLFF.

This clone was observed a few times. The chain is built from TRBV5-1 and TRBJ1-2, with D perhaps matching TRBD1 (5 bases). The CDR3 is 13 residues long. Germline loops: CDR1 SGHRS, CDR2 YFSETQ. Trimming pared 4 bases from V and 8 bases from J, leaving 15 bases between. CDR3 sequence (DNA): TGCGCCAGCAGCCCCGAATCAGGGAACGGCTACACCTTC. It encodes CASSPESGNGYTF.

This chain joins TRBV7-9 and TRBJ1-1, with TRBD1 matching over 7 bases. The CDR3 contains 14 residues. Germline CDR1 is SEHNR and CDR2 is FQNEAQ (reference sequence). J gave up 3 bases and V 5 bases, and 6 bases lay outside the gene matches. The CDR3 bases are TGTGCCAGCAGCCCCACTACAGGGGACACTGAAGCTTTCTTT. Its protein product is CASSPTTGDTEAFF.

This clone was recorded once. The V gene is TRBV3-1 (or the pseudogene TRBV3-2), the J gene TRBJ1-6; no clear D gene. Germline-derived CDR1 and CDR2 are LGHDT and YNNKEL (reference sequence). The V end was cut by 5 bases, the J end by 9 bases, with 11 bases between. This CDR3 region has 13 residues. CDR3 in DNA: TGTGCCAGCAGCTTCTTAAAGAGTTCACCCCTCCACTTT. This sequence encodes CASSFLKSSPLHF.

V gene TRBV11-3 combines with J gene TRBJ2-1, with D tentatively TRBD1 (5 bases). This CDR3 is built from 16 residues. V was clipped by 2 bases and J by 3 bases, with 14 bases between them. In germline, CDR1 is SGHNT, CDR2 YENEEA. The CDR3 DNA sequence: TGTGCCAGCAGCTTACTTAAAATAGACAGCTACAATGAGCAGTTCTTC. It translates to CASSLLKIDSYNEQFF.

This clone came up a few times. The chain combines TRBV11-3 with TRBJ2-1, with TRBD2 identical over 9 bases. The CDR3 loop spans 18 amino acids. Germline CDR1 reads SGHNT; CDR2 reads YENEEA. V shed 5 bases and J 0 bases; nucleotides not matched to a gene: 11. CDR3 coding DNA: TGTGCCAGCAGCCCCTACCCCGGGACTAGCAGCTCCTACAATGAGCAGTTCTTC. It is translated as CASSPYPGTSSSYNEQFF.

The J gene is TRBJ1-3, the V gene TRBV21-1; the table gives TRBD1 as D, unverified against the DNA. TRBV21-1 is annotated as a pseudogene. The CDR3 runs 15 residues. The CDR3 DNA reads as TGTGCCAGCACCCCTGGACAGGGCCATGGAAACACCATATATTTT. Translated, it gives CASTPGQGHGNTIYF.